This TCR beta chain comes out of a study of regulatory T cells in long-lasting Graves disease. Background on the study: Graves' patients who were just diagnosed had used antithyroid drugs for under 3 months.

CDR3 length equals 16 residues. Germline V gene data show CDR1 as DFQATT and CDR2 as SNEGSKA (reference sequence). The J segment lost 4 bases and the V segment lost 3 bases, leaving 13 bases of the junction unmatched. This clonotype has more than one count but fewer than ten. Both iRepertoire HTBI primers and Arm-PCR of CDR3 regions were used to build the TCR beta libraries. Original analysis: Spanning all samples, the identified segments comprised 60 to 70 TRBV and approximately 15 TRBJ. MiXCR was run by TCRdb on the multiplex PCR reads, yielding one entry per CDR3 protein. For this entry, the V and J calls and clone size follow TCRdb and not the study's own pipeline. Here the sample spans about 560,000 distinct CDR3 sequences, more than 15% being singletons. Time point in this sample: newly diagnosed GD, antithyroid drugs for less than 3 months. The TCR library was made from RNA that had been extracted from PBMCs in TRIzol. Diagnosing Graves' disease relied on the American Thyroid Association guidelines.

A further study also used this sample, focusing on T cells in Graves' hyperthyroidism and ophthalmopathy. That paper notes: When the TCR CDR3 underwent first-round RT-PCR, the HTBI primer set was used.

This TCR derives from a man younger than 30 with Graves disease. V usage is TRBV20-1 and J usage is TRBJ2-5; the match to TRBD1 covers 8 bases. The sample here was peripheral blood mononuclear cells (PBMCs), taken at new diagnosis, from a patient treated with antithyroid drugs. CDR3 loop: CSASPKDRDQGETQYF. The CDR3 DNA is TGCAGTGCTAGTCCCAAGGACAGGGATCAAGGAGAGACCCAGTACTTC.